These 18 T cell receptor beta chains share one sample of origin, sequenced in a study of T cell changes during pregnancy in multiple sclerosis. Clones were read by immunoSEQ multiplex PCR, and TCRdb kept only the in-frame ones, dropping some. The sample lists around 42,000 clones; just over 90% were seen once. This sample comprised CD4+ T cells from peripheral blood mononuclear cells, obtained in the third trimester of pregnancy. The receptors shown here come from a female donor with multiple sclerosis, enrolled in a pregnancy study.

This chain links TRBV30 with TRBJ1-2; 9 bases line up with TRBD1. CDR1 GTSNPN and CDR2 SVGIG come from the germline V gene (reference sequence). There are 14 residues in the CDR3. Trimming at V came to 2 bases and at J to 6 bases, leaving 7 bases not matched to a gene. The CDR3, as DNA: TGTGCCTGGAGTCACTACAGGGGGCTGGATGGCTACACCTTC. It translates to CAWSHYRGLDGYTF.

This rearrangement joins TRBV28 to TRBJ2-7, with D hard to call. The CDR3 contains 13 residues. V shed 7 bases and J shed 2 bases, with 12 bases lying between them. Germline V gene sequence: CDR1 MDHEN, CDR2 SYDVKM. CDR3 amino acids: CASIGGAPYEQYF. The CDR3 DNA is TGTGCCAGCATAGGTGGAGCTCCCTACGAGCAGTACTTC.

V is TRBV5-1 and J is TRBJ2-5, with 7 bases that match TRBD1. The CDR3 runs 13 residues. CDR1 and CDR2 from the germline V gene are SGHRS and YFSETQ. V was pared by 4 bases and J by 5 bases, with 5 bases of the junction left unmatched. Here the CDR3 DNA reads TGCGCCAGCAGCCAGGGGGATGTTGAGACCCAGTACTTC. The encoded protein is CASSQGDVETQYF.

V is TRBV28 and J is TRBJ1-3; tentatively, D is TRBD1 (5 bases). CDR1 and CDR2 (germline): MDHEN, SYDVKM. The CDR3 covers 15 residues. Between the trimmed V and J ends, which lost 8 bases and 3 bases, there was a span of 17 bases. CDR3 amino acids: CASGTLTGDGNTIYF. The CDR3 coding sequence is TGTGCCAGCGGAACACTAACAGGCGATGGAAACACCATATATTTT.

With respect to this clone: Other DNA sequences in this sample translate to the same CDR3. The chain combines TRBV5-1 with TRBJ2-1, with 9 bases aligning to TRBD2. CDR1 and CDR2 (germline): SGHRS, YFSETQ. V trimming: 2 bases; J trimming: 7 bases; junction bases outside the gene matches: 4. This CDR3 has 14 amino acids. The CDR3 nucleotides read TGCGCCAGCAGCTTAGGCGGGAGGGATAATGAGCAGTTCTTC. It codes for CASSLGGRDNEQFF.

This rearrangement joins TRBV7-2 to TRBJ1-4; D remains ambiguous. Germline lookup yields CDR1 SGHTA and CDR2 FQGNSA. V lost 2 bases to trimming and J lost 5 bases, with 6 bases between them. The CDR3 loop spans 13 amino acids. CDR3 nucleotides: TGTGCCAGCAGCTTACGGAGGAATGAAAAACTGTTTTTT. Amino acids: CASSLRRNEKLFF.

V gene TRBV9 combines with J gene TRBJ2-7; TRBD1 agrees at 9 bases. This CDR3 spans 18 amino acids. Trimming removed 3 bases from V and 3 bases from J; junction bases left unmatched: 16. The germline gives CDR1 SGDLS, CDR2 YYNGEE. DNA of the CDR3: TGTGCCAGCAGCGGAGGGGGATTCGGACAGGGGAGTTACTACGAGCAGTACTTC. It specifies CASSGGGFGQGSYYEQYF.

This chain connects TRBV27 to TRBJ1-6; possible D gene TRBD1, 6 bases. V was cut by 3 bases and J by 7 bases, with 10 bases left in between. This CDR3 has 14 amino acids. Germline CDR1 is MNHEY and CDR2 is SMNVEV (reference sequence). CDR3 coding DNA: TGTGCCAGCAGTTTTCAGGGGTGGAATTCACCCCTCCACTTT. It yields the protein CASSFQGWNSPLHF.

The chain links TRBV7-9 to TRBJ2-5; 16 nucleotides agree with TRBD2. The V segment lost 4 bases and the J segment 3 bases; nucleotides outside the gene matches: 8. The CDR3 contains 18 residues. Germline V CDR1 and CDR2: SEHNR, FQNEAQ (reference sequence). The CDR3: CASSSGTSGRAREETQYF. The DNA for the CDR3 is TGTGCCAGCAGCTCCGGGACTAGCGGGAGGGCTCGGGAAGAGACCCAGTACTTC.

This chain connects TRBV30 to TRBJ1-5, with TRBD1 identical over 9 bases. The germline V gene encodes CDR1 GTSNPN and CDR2 SVGIG (reference sequence). The CDR3 runs 13 residues. Unmatched junction bases numbered 2, after V lost 5 bases and J lost 3 bases. In DNA form, the CDR3 reads TGTGCCTGGGGGGACAGGGTCAATCAGCCCCAGCATTTT. Protein sequence: CAWGDRVNQPQHF.

J is TRBJ2-5 and V is TRBV5-1; D is perhaps TRBD1 (6 bases). The CDR3 extends over 16 amino acids. CDR1 and CDR2 from the germline V gene are SGHRS and YFSETQ. V was trimmed by 3 bases and J by 1 base, leaving 16 bases between them. CDR3 in amino acids: CASSWNRDILQETQYF. CDR3 in DNA: TGCGCCAGCAGCTGGAACCGGGACATCCTCCAAGAGACCCAGTACTTC.

V and J are TRBV18 and TRBJ2-7; D might be TRBD2 (7 bases). Germline CDR1 is KGHSH and CDR2 is LQKENI. The CDR3 extends over 13 amino acids. V was shortened by 9 bases and J by 6 bases, with 18 bases between the two germline ends. CDR3 residues: CASRGGGDGEQYF. Written as DNA, the CDR3 is TGTGCCAGTAGAGGGGGAGGGGATGGCGAGCAGTACTTC.

The chain joins TRBV10-3 to TRBJ2-5, with a weak D call TRBD2 (5 bases). V lost 3 bases to trimming and J lost 4 bases, with 12 bases between them. Germline lookup yields CDR1 ENHRY and CDR2 SYGVKD. The CDR3 has 14 amino acids. The CDR3 sequence is CAISDEKRGETQYF. CDR3 sequence (DNA): TGTGCCATCAGTGATGAGAAACGGGGAGAGACCCAGTACTTC.

CDR3 residues: CASSVRETNSPLHF. The DNA for the CDR3 is TGTGCCAGCAGTGTGAGGGAAACGAATTCACCCCTCCACTTT. The rearrangement joins TRBV6-1 to TRBJ1-6; D remains unclear. Trimming removed 4 bases from V and 7 bases from J, with 11 bases in between. This CDR3 has 14 residues. The germline V gene has CDR1 MNHNS and CDR2 SASEGT.

This clone was seen a single time. V usage is TRBV5-1 and J usage is TRBJ2-1, with 7 positions matching TRBD1. Germline V gene lookup returns CDR1 SGHRS and CDR2 YFSETQ. This CDR3 has 16 amino acids. V lost 4 bases to trimming and J lost 10 bases; unmatched junction nucleotides: 17. The CDR3 DNA sequence: TGCGCCAGCAGCGAGTTAACAGGGGTCGTGCTTCGGGAGCAGTTCTTC. Translating gives CASSELTGVVLREQFF. The full variable domain, with the rest looked up from reference TRBV5-1 and TRBJ2-1, is KAGVTQTPRYLIKTRGQQVTLSCSPISGHRSVSWYQQTPGQGLQFLFEYFSETQRNKGNFPGRFSGRQFSNSRSEMNVSTLELGDSALYLCASSELTGVVLREQFFGPGTRLTVL.

The chain combines TRBV29-1 with TRBJ1-4; 8 nucleotides align to TRBD1. Germline V lookup: CDR1 SQVTM, CDR2 ANQGSEA. This CDR3 region has 13 residues. J lost 8 bases, V lost 3 bases, and 5 bases had no gene match. The CDR3 DNA sequence: TGCAGCGTTGAGGGACAGGAAGAAGAAAAACTGTTTTTT. This codes for CSVEGQEEEKLFF.

The CDR3 reads CASSPWPTGELFF. DNA for the CDR3: TGTGCCAGCTCACCATGGCCCACCGGGGAGCTGTTTTTT. The V and J genes are TRBV18 and TRBJ2-2; D gene uncertain. Trimming shortened V by 2 bases and J by 4 bases, and 5 bases separated the two germline ends. The CDR3 is 13 amino acids. Germline V gene sequence: CDR1 KGHSH, CDR2 LQKENI.

V usage is TRBV7-2 and J usage is TRBJ2-2; 9 bases fit TRBD1. CDR1 is SGHTA and CDR2 is FQGNSA in the germline V gene. V gave up 3 bases and J gave up 4 bases; unmatched junction bases: 3. CDR3 size: 15 residues. The CDR3: CASSFPGQGTGELFF. The CDR3 region has the DNA TGTGCCAGCAGCTTCCCGGGACAGGGCACCGGGGAGCTGTTTTTT.